The rows below give T cell receptor beta chains drawn from one sample of a study of CD8 T cells in ankylosing spondylitis. TCRdb ran MiXCR on the 5' RACE reads and lists one entry per CDR3 protein. The sample contains about 500,000 distinct CDR3 sequences, over 9.5% of which appear only once. The sample was blood, either unsorted or a sorted T cell fraction (not recorded which). The receptors were gathered from a male donor with ankylosing spondylitis. The CDR3 runs from the conserved cysteine through the conserved F or W. The D gene is left open where the match is weak. Not every row has a clone size; where given, it reads once, few, many or a size class.

clone size	V gene	D gene	J gene	CDR3 DNA	CDR3 protein
many	TRBV12-3/TRBV12-4	TRBD2	TRBJ2-3	TGTGCCAGCAGTTCCGGCAGCGGGAGTACAGATACGCAGTATTTT	CASSSGSGSTDTQYF
once	TRBV29-1	.	TRBJ1-1	TGCAGCGCAAAGGAGAGGGGGATGAACACTGAAGCTTTCTTT	CSAKERGMNTEAFF
few	TRBV4-2	TRBD2	TRBJ2-1	TGTGCCAGCAGCCAAGGCGGACTAGCGGGACCTTACAATGAGCAGTTCTTC	CASSQGGLAGPYNEQFF
.	TRBV7-7	TRBD1	TRBJ2-2	TGTGCCAGCAGCTTGGGACAGGGGGCCGGGGAGCTGTTTTTT	CASSLGQGAGELFF
few	TRBV5-1	.	TRBJ2-2	TGCGCCAGCAGCTGGACAGTAGCGAACACCGGGGAGCTGTTTTTT	CASSWTVANTGELFF
few	TRBV10-1	.	TRBJ1-2	TGCGCCAGCAAGTACCCGAGACAAAGGGCTGCCGGCTACACCTTC	CASKYPRQRAAGYTF
few	TRBV20-1	TRBD2	TRBJ2-1	TGCAGTGCAGGACTAGCGGGAGGGCCCCACAATGAGCAGTTCTTC	CSAGLAGGPHNEQFF
.	TRBV5-1	TRBD1	TRBJ2-1	TGCGCCAGCAGCTTCGGGACAGGGAAGACCAATGAGCAGTTCTTC	CASSFGTGKTNEQFF
few	TRBV7-9	TRBD2	TRBJ2-7	TGTGCCAGCAGCTATCGGACTAGCGGGAGAAACGAGCAGTACTTC	CASSYRTSGRNEQYF
.	TRBV10-1	.	TRBJ2-3	TGCGCCAGCAGTGGCAGGGGCTGGGGCACAGATACGCAGTATTTT	CASSGRGWGTDTQYF
.	TRBV5-1	.	TRBJ1-4	TGCGCCAGCAGCTCGAGGGGGTCAACTAATGAAAAACTGTTTTTT	CASSSRGSTNEKLFF
many	TRBV5-1	TRBD2	TRBJ2-7	TGCGCCAGCAGCTTGGAGGCTAGCGGGACCTACGAGCAGTACTTC	CASSLEASGTYEQYF
few	TRBV20-1	.	TRBJ1-5	TGCAGTGCACCCTCCCCGCGGACGAATCAGCCCCAGCATTTT	CSAPSPRTNQPQHF
few	TRBV24-1	.	TRBJ2-3	TGTGCCACCAGTGATTTCCGCGGGACCTCAGATACGCAGTATTTT	CATSDFRGTSDTQYF
.	TRBV20-1	.	TRBJ1-3	TGCAGTGCTAGAGACGGGCTAGGGGGTAATTTT	CSARDGLGGNF
few	TRBV5-1	TRBD1	TRBJ2-1	TGCGCCAGCAGCTTGGGTCCGGGACAGGGGATATCTCGGTCTCAGTTCTTC	CASSLGPGQGISRSQFF
few	TRBV3-1	.	TRBJ1-1	TGTGCCAGCAGCCCGTTAGGGGGGGTGAACACTGAAGCTTTCTTT	CASSPLGGVNTEAFF
many	TRBV6-1	.	TRBJ1-5	TGTGCCAGCAGTGAACGGGGGGTCAATCAGCCCCAGCATTTT	CASSERGVNQPQHF
many	TRBV15	.	TRBJ2-1	TGTGCCACAAGCGAGGGGAGGCGGACCTACAATGAGCAGTTCTTC	CATSEGRRTYNEQFF
.	TRBV3-1	.	TRBJ2-2	TGTGCCAGCAGCTCACCTTTAGGCGTGCTGGGACCAGGGAACACCGGGGAGCTGTTTTTT	CASSSPLGVLGPGNTGELFF
many	TRBV27	.	TRBJ2-1	TGTGCCAGCAGGAAATTTCTATTGTCCTCCTACAATGAGCAGTTCTTC	CASRKFLLSSYNEQFF
.	TRBV20-1	.	TRBJ1-5	TGCAGTGCCCCAGCGGCAGGAGATCAGCCCCAGCATTTT	CSAPAAGDQPQHF
.	TRBV5-1	TRBD2	TRBJ2-3	TGCGCCAGCAGATCGAGCGGGGTAAACACAGATACGCAGTATTTT	CASRSSGVNTDTQYF
.	TRBV4-2	.	TRBJ2-2	TGTGCCAGCAGCCCCGGGACTCAAGACACCGGGGAGCTGTTTTTT	CASSPGTQDTGELFF
.	TRBV5-1	.	TRBJ2-2	TGCGCCAGCAGGCTCGATGGCAGAAACACCGGGGAGCTGTTTTTT	CASRLDGRNTGELFF
.	TRBV12-3/TRBV12-4	TRBD2	TRBJ2-3	TGTGCCAGCAGTTTGTCGGGACTAGTACACCCAGATACGCAGTATTTT	CASSLSGLVHPDTQYF